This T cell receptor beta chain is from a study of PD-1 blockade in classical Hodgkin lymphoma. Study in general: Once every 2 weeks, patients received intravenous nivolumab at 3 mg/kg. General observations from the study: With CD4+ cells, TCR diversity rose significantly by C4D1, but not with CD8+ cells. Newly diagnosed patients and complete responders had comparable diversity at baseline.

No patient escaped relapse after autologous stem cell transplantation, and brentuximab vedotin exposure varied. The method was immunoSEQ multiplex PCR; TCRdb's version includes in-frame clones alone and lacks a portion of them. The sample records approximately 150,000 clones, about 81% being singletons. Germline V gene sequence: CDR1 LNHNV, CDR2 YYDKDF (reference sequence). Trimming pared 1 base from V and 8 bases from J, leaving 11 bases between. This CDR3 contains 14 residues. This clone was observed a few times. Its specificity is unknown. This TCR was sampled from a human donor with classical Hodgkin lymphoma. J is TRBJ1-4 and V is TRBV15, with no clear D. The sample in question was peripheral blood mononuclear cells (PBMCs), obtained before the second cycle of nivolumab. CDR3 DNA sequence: TGTGCCACCAGCAGAGGGGTTTCGGGGGAAAAACTGTTTTTT. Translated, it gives CATSRGVSGEKLFF.